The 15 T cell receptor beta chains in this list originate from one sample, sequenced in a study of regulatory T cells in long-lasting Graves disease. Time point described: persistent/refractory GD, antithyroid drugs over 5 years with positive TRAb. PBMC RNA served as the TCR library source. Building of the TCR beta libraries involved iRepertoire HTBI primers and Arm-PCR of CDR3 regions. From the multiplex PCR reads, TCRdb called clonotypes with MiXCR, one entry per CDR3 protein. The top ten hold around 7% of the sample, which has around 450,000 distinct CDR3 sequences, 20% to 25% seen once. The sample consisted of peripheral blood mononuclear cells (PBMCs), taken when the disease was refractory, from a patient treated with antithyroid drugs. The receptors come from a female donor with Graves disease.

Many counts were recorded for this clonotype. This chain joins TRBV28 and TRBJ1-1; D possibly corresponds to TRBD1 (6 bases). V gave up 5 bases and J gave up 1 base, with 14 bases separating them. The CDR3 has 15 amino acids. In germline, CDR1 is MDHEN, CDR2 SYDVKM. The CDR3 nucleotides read TGTGCCAGCAGTCCTCAGGGGATCCCGAACACTGAAGCTTTCTTT. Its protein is CASSPQGIPNTEAFF.

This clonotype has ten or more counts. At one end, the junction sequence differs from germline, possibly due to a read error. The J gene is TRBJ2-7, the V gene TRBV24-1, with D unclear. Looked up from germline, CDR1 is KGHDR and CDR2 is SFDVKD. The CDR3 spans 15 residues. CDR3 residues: CATSDSMASSHEQYF. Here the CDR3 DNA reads TGTGCCACCAGTGATTCCATGGCCTCCTCCCACGAGCAGTACTTC.

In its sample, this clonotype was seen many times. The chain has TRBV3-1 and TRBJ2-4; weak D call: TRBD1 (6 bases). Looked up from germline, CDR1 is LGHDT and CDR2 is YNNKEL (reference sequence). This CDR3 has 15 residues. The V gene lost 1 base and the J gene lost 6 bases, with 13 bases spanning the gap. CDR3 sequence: CASSQVGGAGNIQYF. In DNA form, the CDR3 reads TGTGCCAGCAGCCAAGTTGGGGGCGCCGGAAACATTCAGTACTTC.

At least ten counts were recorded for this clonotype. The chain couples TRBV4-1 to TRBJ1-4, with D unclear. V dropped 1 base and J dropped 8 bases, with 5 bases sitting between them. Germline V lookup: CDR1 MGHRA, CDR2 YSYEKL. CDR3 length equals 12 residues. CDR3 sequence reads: CASSQVGEKLFF. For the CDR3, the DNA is TGCGCCAGCAGCCAAGTTGGAGAAAAACTGTTTTTT.

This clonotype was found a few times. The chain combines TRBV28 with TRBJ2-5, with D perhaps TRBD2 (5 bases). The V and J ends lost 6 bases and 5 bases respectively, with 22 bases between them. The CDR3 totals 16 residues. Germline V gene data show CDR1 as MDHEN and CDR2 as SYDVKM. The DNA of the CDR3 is TGTGCCAGCAGCCTGCTGAGGGCCCAAGGCTCTGAGACCCAGTACTTC. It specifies CASSLLRAQGSETQYF.

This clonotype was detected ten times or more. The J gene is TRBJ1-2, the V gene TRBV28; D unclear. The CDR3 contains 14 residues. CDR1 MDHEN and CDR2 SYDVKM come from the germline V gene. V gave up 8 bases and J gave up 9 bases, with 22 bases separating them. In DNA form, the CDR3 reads TGTGCCAGCGGGAGGGCCAGCCCAGGACTAAGCTACACCTTC. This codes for CASGRASPGLSYTF.

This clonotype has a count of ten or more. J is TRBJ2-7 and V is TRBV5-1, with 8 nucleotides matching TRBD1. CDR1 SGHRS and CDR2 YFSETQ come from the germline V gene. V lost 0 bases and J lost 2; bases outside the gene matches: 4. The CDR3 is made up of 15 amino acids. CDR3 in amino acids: CASSLGTGFTYEQYF. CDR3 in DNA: TGCGCCAGCAGCTTGGGGACAGGGTTCACCTACGAGCAGTACTTC. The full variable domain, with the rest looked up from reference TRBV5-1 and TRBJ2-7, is KAGVTQTPRYLIKTRGQQVTLSCSPISGHRSVSWYQQTPGQGLQFLFEYFSETQRNKGNFPGRFSGRQFSNSRSEMNVSTLELGDSALYLCASSLGTGFTYEQYFGPGTRLTVT.

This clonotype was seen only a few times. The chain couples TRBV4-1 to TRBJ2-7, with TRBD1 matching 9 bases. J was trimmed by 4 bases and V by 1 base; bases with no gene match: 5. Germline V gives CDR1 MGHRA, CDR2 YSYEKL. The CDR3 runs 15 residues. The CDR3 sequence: CASSQAGTGMYEQYF. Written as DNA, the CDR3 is TGCGCCAGCAGCCAAGCCGGGACAGGGATGTACGAGCAGTACTTC.

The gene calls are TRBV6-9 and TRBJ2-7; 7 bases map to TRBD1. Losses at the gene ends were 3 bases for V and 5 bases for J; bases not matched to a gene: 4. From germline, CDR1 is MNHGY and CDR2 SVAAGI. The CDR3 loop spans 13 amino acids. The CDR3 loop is CASSYTGEHEQYF. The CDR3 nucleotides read TGTGCCAGCAGTTACACAGGGGAGCACGAGCAGTACTTC.

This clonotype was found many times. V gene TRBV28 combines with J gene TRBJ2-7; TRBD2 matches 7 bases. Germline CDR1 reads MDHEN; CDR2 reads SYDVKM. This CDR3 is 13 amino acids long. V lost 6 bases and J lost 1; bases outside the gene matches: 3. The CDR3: CASRAGSSYEQYF. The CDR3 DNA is TGTGCCAGCAGAGCGGGAAGTTCCTACGAGCAGTACTTC.

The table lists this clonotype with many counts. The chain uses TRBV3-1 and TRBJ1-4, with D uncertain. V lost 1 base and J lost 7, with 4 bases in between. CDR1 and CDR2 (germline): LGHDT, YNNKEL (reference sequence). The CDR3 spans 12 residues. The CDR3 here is CASSQGTEKLFF. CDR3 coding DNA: TGTGCCAGCAGCCAAGGAACTGAAAAACTGTTTTTT.

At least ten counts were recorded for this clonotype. The CDR3 is CASSRTTGDRETQYF. DNA for the CDR3: TGCGCCAGCAGCCGGACGACAGGGGATCGGGAGACCCAGTACTTC. V is TRBV4-1 and J is TRBJ2-5; 8 nucleotides match TRBD1. CDR1 and CDR2 from the germline V gene are MGHRA and YSYEKL. J lost 5 bases, V lost 4 bases, and 9 bases had no gene match. The CDR3 has 15 residues.

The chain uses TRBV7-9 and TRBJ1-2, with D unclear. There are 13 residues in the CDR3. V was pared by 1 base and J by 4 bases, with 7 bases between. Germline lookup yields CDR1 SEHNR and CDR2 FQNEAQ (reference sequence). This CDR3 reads CASSLETLYGYTF. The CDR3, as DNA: TGTGCCAGCAGCTTAGAGACCCTCTATGGCTACACCTTC.

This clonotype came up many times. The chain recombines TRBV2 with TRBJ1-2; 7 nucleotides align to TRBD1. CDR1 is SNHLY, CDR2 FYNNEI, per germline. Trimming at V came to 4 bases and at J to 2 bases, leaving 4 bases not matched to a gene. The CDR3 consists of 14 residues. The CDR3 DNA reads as TGTGCCAGCAGTGCGATACAGGGGAACTATGGCTACACCTTC. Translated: CASSAIQGNYGYTF.

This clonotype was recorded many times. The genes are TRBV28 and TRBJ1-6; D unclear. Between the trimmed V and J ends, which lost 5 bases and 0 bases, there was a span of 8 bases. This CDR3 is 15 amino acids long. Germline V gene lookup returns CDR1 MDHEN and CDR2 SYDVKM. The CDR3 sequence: CASSPWGSYNSPLHF. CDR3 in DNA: TGTGCCAGCAGTCCATGGGGCTCCTATAATTCACCCCTCCACTTT.